Below, one T cell receptor beta chain is given with its context. Its antigen specificity is not known. One end of the junction varies from germline; a read error may be responsible. TCR beta CDR3 regions were amplified from RNA transcripts. The TCR CDR3 was subjected to a first round of RT-PCR using the HTBI primer set and the Qiagen OneStep RT-PCR kit. Libraries were constructed in a second round of multiplex PCR, after which size selection and purification were performed. Paired-end sequencing of the libraries was performed with 100 bp reads on an Illumina HiSeq2000. The original pipeline was this. Raw data were processed with SOAPnuke, discarding reads with adapters, uncalled bases, mean Phred below 15, or no exact constant-primer or identifier match. High-quality paired reads were merged with COPE v1.2.5, and unique nucleotide sequences were defined as clonotypes. MiTCR v1.1 was used to align the clonotypes against IMGT TRBV, TRBD and TRBJ reference segments. Only V-J combinations with frequency above 0.0001, covering roughly 99% of repertoires, were analysed. A TCS score was defined as the ratio of F50 (clonal expansion) to E x V (chaos), with BLOSUM62-based TCRdist applied between CDR3 peptides within each V-J. Welch's t-statistics and random forest reduced fewer than 550 V-J features to 13, which were used in a naive Bayes classifier (R e1071). TCRdb handled the public reads itself, with Q25 trimming in fastp and clone calling in MiXCR, and kept productive beta chains. When rows share a CDR3 protein, they turn into one entry using the most common DNA and genes. The V and J calls here are based on TCRdb, not the publication. Counted in this sample were some 550,000 distinct CDR3 sequences; about a sixth of them appeared once. More than 3% of the sample is held by the ten biggest clonotypes.

The sample originates from a study of T cells in Graves' hyperthyroidism and ophthalmopathy (dated by TCRdb to 2018 to 2020). Turning to the overall study: Peripheral blood was sampled at the time of initial diagnosis, prior to any treatment. The paper reports TCR Vbeta CDR3 sequencing of roughly 140 peripheral blood samples: around 45 ophthalmopathy, around 80 hyperthyroidism and 17 progressor patients. To identify distinguishing TCR V-J signatures, a discovery cohort of around 100 patients was used, comprising 40 to 45 with Graves' ophthalmopathy and approximately 57 with stable Graves' hyperthyroidism. The 75 to 100 discovery patients were divided at random into training and test sets in a 7:3 ratio. After sampling, hyperthyroidism patients received methimazole starting at 30 mg daily, and ophthalmopathy patients received high-dose intravenous methylprednisolone. Whether ophthalmopathy could be predicted prospectively was tested in an independent validation cohort made up of under 20 hyperthyroidism patients plus 17 patients who later progressed to ophthalmopathy. The study also compared thyroid tissue and blood T-cell repertoires from roughly six Graves' hyperthyroidism patients. On the study overall, not on this receptor specifically: Most expanded thyroid clonotypes (frequency above 0.001) were also detected in blood, a finding suggesting that blood repertoires may reflect thyroid immune responses. Sample size was not statistically predetermined, and investigators were not blinded to group allocation. In validation, the model predicted progression to ophthalmopathy with about 71% sensitivity and less than 75% specificity, a median of 6.5 months before onset. Ophthalmopathy was separated from stable hyperthyroidism by a 13 V-J signature model, with 85% to 90% sensitivity and 81% to 82% specificity obtained in cross-validation and 80%/75% obtained in testing.

Ophthalmopathy patients had moderately to severely active disease, with a Clinical Activity Score of 3 or more, a NOSPECS grade of 4 or more, and a disease duration of less than 3 months. Any patient with an uncontrolled infection, another autoimmune disease, pregnancy or lactation was excluded. Diagnoses were based on clinical symptoms, serum thyroxine and TRAb, thyroid ultrasound and orbital computed tomography. PBMCs were separated from 10 ml of fresh peripheral blood using Ficoll-Paque density gradient centrifugation. Total RNA was extracted with Trizol reagent, and quality was checked on an Agilent 2100 Bioanalyzer. The CDR1 and CDR2 encoded by the germline V gene are SGHRS and YFSETQ. The CDR3 spans 14 residues, from the cysteine through the phenylalanine. Only CDR3 DNA remains: 42 bases, in frame from the first base.

Sequencing was performed on blood. The sequence was collected from a middle-aged woman with Graves' ophthalmopathy. The rearrangement combines TRBV5-1 with TRBJ1-4; the best D guess is TRBD1, with 5 bases matching. The CDR3 region: CASRFTGGNEKLFF. The DNA sequence is as follows: TGCGCCAGCCGCTTCACCGGGGGTAATGAAAAACTGTTTTTT.